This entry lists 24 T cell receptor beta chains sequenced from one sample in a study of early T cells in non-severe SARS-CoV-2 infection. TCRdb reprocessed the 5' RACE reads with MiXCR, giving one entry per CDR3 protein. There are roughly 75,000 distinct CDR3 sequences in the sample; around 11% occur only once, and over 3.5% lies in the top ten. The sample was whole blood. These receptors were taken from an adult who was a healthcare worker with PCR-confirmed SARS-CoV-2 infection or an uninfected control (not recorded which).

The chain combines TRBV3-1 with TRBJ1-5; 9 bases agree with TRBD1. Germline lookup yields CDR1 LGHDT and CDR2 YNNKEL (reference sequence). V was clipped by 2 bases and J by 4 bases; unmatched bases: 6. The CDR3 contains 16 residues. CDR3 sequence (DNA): TGTGCCAGCAGCCAAAGGTTTGACAGGGGGAATCAGCCCCAGCATTTT. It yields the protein CASSQRFDRGNQPQHF.

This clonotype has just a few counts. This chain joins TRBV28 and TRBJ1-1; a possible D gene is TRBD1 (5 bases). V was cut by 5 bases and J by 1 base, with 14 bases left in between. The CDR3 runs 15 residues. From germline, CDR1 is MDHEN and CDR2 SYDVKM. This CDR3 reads CASSPSRGTNTEAFF. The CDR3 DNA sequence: TGTGCCAGCAGTCCCTCTAGAGGGACGAACACTGAAGCTTTCTTT.

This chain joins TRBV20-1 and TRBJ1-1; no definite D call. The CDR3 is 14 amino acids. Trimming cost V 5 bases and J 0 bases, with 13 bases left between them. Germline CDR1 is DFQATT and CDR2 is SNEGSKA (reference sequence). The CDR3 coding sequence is TGCAGTGCTCACCTGAGGCCGGTGAACACTGAAGCTTTCTTT. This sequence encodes CSAHLRPVNTEAFF.

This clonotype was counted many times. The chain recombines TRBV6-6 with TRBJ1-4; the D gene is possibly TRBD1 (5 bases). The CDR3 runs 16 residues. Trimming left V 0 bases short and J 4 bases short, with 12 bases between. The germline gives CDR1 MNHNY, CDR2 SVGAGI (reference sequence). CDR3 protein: CASSYSGALSNEKLFF. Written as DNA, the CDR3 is TGTGCCAGCAGTTACTCCGGGGCTCTCAGTAATGAAAAACTGTTTTTT.

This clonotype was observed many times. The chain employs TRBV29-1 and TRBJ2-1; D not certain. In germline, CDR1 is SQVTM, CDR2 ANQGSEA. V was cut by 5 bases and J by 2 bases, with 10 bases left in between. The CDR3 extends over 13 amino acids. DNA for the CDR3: TGCAGCGTTCTAAGGGAAACCTACAATGAGCAGTTCTTC. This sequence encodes CSVLRETYNEQFF.

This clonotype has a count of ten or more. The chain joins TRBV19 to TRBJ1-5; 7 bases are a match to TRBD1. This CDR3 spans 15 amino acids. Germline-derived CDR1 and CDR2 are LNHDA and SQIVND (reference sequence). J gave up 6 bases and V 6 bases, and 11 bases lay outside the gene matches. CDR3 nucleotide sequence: TGTGCCAGTAGGGGCCGACAGGGAGGGGGTCAGCCCCAGCATTTT. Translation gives CASRGRQGGGQPQHF.

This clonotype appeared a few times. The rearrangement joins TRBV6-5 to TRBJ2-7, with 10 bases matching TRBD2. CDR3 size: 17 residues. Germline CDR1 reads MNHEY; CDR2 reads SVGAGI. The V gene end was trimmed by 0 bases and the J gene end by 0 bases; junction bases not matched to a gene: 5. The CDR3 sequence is CASSYSASGGPSYEQYF. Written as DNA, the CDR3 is TGTGCCAGCAGTTACTCGGCTAGCGGGGGCCCCTCCTACGAGCAGTACTTC.

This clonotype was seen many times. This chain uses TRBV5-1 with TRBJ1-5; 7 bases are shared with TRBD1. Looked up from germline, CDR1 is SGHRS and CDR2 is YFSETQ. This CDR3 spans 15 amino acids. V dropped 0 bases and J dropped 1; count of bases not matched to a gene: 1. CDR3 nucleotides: TGCGCCAGCAGCTTGGCAGGGGGAAGCAATCAGCCCCAGCATTTT. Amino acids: CASSLAGGSNQPQHF. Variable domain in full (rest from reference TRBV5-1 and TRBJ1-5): KAGVTQTPRYLIKTRGQQVTLSCSPISGHRSVSWYQQTPGQGLQFLFEYFSETQRNKGNFPGRFSGRQFSNSRSEMNVSTLELGDSALYLCASSLAGGSNQPQHFGDGTRLSIL.

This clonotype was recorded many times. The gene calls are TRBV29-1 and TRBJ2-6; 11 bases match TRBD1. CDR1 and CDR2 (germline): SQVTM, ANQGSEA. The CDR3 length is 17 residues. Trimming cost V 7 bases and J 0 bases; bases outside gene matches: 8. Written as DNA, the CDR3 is TGCAGCGCTCAGCCAGGGACAGGGGGCTCTGGGGCCAACGTCCTGACTTTC. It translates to CSAQPGTGGSGANVLTF.

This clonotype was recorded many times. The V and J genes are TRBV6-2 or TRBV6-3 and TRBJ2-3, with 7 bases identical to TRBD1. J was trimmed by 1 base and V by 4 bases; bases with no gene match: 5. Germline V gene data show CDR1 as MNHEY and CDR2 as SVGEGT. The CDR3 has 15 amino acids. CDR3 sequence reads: CASSLQGLRTDTQYF. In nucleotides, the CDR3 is TGTGCCAGCAGTTTACAGGGGTTACGCACAGATACGCAGTATTTT.

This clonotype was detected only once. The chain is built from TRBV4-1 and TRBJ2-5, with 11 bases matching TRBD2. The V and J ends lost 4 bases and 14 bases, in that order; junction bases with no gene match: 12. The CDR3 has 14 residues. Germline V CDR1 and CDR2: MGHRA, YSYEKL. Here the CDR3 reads CASSPDASGGTSYF. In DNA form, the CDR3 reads TGCGCCAGCAGCCCCGACGCTAGCGGGGGGACCTCTTACTTC.

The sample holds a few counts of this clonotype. CDR3 amino acids: CSVVGQSYMNTEAFF. The CDR3 DNA reads TGCAGCGTGGTGGGACAGAGCTACATGAACACTGAAGCTTTCTTT. The chain carries TRBV29-1 and TRBJ1-1, with TRBD1 matching 7 bases. CDR3 size: 15 residues. Trimming removed 6 bases from V and 0 bases from J; junction bases left unmatched: 10. Germline V gives CDR1 SQVTM, CDR2 ANQGSEA. The full variable domain, in which reference TRBV29-1 and TRBJ1-1 provide the parts outside the CDR3, is SAVISQKPSRDICQRGTSLTIQCQVDSQVTMMFWYRQQPGQSLTLIATANQGSEATYESGFVIDKFPISRPNLTFSTLTVSNMSPEDSSIYLCSVVGQSYMNTEAFFGQGTRLTVV.

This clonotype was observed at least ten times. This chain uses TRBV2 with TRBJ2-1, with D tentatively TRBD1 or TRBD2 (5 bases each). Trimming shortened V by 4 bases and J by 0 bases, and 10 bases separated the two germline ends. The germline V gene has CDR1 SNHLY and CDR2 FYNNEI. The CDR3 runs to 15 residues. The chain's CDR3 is CASSAGPSSYNEQFF. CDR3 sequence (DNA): TGTGCCAGCAGTGCGGGACCGTCCTCCTACAATGAGCAGTTCTTC.

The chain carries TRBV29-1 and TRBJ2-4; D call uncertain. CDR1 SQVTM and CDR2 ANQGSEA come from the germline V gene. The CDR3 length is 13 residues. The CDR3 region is CTGGSLGRNIQYF. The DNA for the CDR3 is TGCACCGGCGGTTCATTGGGCCGTAACATTCAGTACTTC.

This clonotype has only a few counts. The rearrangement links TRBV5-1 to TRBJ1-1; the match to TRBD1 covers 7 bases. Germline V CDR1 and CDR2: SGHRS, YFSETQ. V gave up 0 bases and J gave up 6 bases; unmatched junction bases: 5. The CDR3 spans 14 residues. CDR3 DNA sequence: TGCGCCAGCAGCTTGGGACAGGGTGGCCCTGAAGCTTTCTTT. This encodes CASSLGQGGPEAFF.

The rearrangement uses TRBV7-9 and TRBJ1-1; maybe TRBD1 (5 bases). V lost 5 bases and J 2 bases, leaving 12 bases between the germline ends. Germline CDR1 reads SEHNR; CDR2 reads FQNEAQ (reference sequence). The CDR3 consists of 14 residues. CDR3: CASSTRQQNTEAFF. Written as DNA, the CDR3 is TGTGCCAGCAGCACCAGACAGCAAAACACTGAAGCTTTCTTT.

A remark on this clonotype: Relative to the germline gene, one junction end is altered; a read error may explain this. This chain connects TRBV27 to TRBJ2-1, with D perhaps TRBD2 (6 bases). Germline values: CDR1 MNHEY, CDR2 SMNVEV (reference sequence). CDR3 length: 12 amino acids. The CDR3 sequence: CAPGGLYNEQFF. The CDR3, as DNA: TGCGCCCCCGGGGGACTCTACAATGAGCAGTTCTTC.

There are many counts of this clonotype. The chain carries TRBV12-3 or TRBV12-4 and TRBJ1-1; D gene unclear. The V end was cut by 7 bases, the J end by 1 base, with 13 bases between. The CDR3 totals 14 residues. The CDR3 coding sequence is TGTGCCAGCATCGCGGACGGGCGGAACACTGAAGCTTTCTTT. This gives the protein CASIADGRNTEAFF.

The CDR3 DNA reads as TGTGCCAGAAGCGCCGGGATCGGGACAGCCTACGAGCAGTACTTC. This translates into CARSAGIGTAYEQYF. This chain uses TRBV5-3 with TRBJ2-7, with 7 bases that match TRBD1. TRBV5-3 is filed as an ORF, its function uncertain. CDR3 length: 15 amino acids. V dropped 4 bases and J dropped 2; count of bases not matched to a gene: 9.

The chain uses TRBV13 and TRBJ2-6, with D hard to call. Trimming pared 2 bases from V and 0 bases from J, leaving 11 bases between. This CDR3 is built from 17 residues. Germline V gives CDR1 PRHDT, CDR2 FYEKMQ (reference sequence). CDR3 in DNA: TGTGCCAGCAGCTTAAGGACCGTACTCTCTGGGGCCAACGTCCTGACTTTC. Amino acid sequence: CASSLRTVLSGANVLTF.

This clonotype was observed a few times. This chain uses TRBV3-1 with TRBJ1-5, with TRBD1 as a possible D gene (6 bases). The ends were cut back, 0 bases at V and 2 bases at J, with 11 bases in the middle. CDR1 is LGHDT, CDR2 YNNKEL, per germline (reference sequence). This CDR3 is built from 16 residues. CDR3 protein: CASSQDSRGGNQPQHF. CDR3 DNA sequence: TGTGCCAGCAGCCAAGATAGCAGGGGTGGCAATCAGCCCCAGCATTTT.

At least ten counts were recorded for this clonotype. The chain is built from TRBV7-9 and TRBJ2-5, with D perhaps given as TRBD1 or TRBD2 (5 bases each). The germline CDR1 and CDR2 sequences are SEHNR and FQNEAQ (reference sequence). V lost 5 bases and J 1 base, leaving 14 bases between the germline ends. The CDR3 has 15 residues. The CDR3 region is CASSRRGATQETQYF. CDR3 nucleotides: TGTGCCAGCAGCCGTCGGGGCGCGACCCAAGAGACCCAGTACTTC.

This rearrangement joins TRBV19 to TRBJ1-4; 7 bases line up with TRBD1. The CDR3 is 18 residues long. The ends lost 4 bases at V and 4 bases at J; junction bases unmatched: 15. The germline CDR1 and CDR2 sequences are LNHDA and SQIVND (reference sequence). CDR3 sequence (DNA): TGTGCCAGTAGTAGAGAGGGGGCGATCGGGCGAGTTAATGAAAAACTGTTTTTT. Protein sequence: CASSREGAIGRVNEKLFF.

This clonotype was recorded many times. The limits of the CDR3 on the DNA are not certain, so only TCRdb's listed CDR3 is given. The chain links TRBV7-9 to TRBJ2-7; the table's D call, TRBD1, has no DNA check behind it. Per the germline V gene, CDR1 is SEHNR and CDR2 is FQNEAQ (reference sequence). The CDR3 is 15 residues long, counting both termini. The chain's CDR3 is CASSLGRGLSWEQYF.